This is a list of T cell receptor beta chains from one sample in a study of CD8 T cells in ankylosing spondylitis. TCRdb analysed the 5' RACE reads with MiXCR anew, one entry per CDR3 protein. The repertoire holds 500,000 or so distinct CDR3 sequences, with under 5.5% as singletons. The sequencing sample was made of blood, either unsorted or a sorted T cell fraction (not recorded which). The receptors derive from a male donor with ankylosing spondylitis. The CDR3 runs from the conserved cysteine through the conserved F or W. The order of the fields is CDR3 protein, CDR3 DNA, clone size, J gene, D gene, V gene. A D gene is named only where the DNA matches it firmly. The size entry is marked missing in some rows and otherwise reads once, few, many or a size class.

CDR3 protein: CASSKRTDTNTGELFF
CDR3 DNA: TGTGCCAGCAGCAAGAGGACAGACACTAACACCGGGGAGCTGTTTTTT
clone size: many
J gene: TRBJ2-2
D gene: -
V gene: TRBV4-2

CDR3 protein: CASSFSGANNEQFF
CDR3 DNA: TGTGCCAGCAGTTTTAGCGGGGCTAACAATGAGCAGTTCTTC
clone size: -
J gene: TRBJ2-1
D gene: TRBD2
V gene: TRBV28

CDR3 protein: CSACDRVVDEQYF
CDR3 DNA: TGCAGCGCCTGTGACAGGGTAGTAGACGAGCAGTACTTC
clone size: few
J gene: TRBJ2-7
D gene: TRBD1
V gene: TRBV29-1

CDR3 protein: CASRGQNTDTQYF
CDR3 DNA: TGCGCCAGCAGGGGACAGAACACAGATACGCAGTATTTT
clone size: many
J gene: TRBJ2-3
D gene: TRBD1
V gene: TRBV4-3

CDR3 protein: CASSQGMSGRGTDTQYF
CDR3 DNA: TGCGCCAGCAGCCAAGGGATGAGCGGGAGAGGCACAGATACGCAGTATTTT
clone size: few
J gene: TRBJ2-3
D gene: TRBD2
V gene: TRBV4-3

CDR3 protein: CSGMVEPTNTEAFF
CDR3 DNA: TGCAGCGGCATGGTCGAGCCTACGAACACTGAAGCTTTCTTT
clone size: many
J gene: TRBJ1-1
D gene: -
V gene: TRBV29-1

CDR3 protein: CASSLAGVETQYF
CDR3 DNA: TGTGCCAGCAGTTTAGCGGGGGTAGAGACCCAGTACTTC
clone size: many
J gene: TRBJ2-5
D gene: -
V gene: TRBV12-3/TRBV12-4

CDR3 protein: CASALLTRSYNEQFF
CDR3 DNA: TGTGCCAGCGCTCTTTTAACCAGGTCCTACAATGAGCAGTTCTTC
clone size: many
J gene: TRBJ2-1
D gene: -
V gene: TRBV6-2/TRBV6-3

CDR3 protein: CASSENPASSGSPNTQYF
CDR3 DNA: TGTGCCAGCAGTGAAAATCCCGCCTCTAGCGGGAGTCCCAATACGCAGTATTTT
clone size: -
J gene: TRBJ2-3
D gene: TRBD2
V gene: TRBV2

CDR3 protein: CATSVGQYYEQYF
CDR3 DNA: TGTGCCACGTCTGTGGGACAGTACTACGAGCAGTACTTC
clone size: -
J gene: TRBJ2-7
D gene: TRBD1
V gene: TRBV7-6

CDR3 protein: CASSFGGGRGQYF
CDR3 DNA: TGCGCCAGCAGCTTCGGCGGCGGGCGGGGGCAGTACTTC
clone size: many
J gene: TRBJ2-7
D gene: -
V gene: TRBV5-1

CDR3 protein: CASSPRGLSDGYTF
CDR3 DNA: TGTGCCAGCAGCCCAAGGGGCCTCTCGGATGGCTACACCTTC
clone size: -
J gene: TRBJ1-2
D gene: -
V gene: TRBV7-2

CDR3 protein: CASSQPMGGNEQFF
CDR3 DNA: TGCGCCAGCAGCCAACCAATGGGGGGGAATGAGCAGTTCTTC
clone size: many
J gene: TRBJ2-1
D gene: TRBD2
V gene: TRBV5-1

CDR3 protein: CASSELRGYSNQPQHF
CDR3 DNA: TGTGCCAGCAGTGAACTCAGGGGGTATAGCAATCAGCCCCAGCATTTT
clone size: many
J gene: TRBJ1-5
D gene: TRBD1
V gene: TRBV6-1

CDR3 protein: CASSSGPDNEKLFF
CDR3 DNA: TGTGCCAGCAGCTCGGGACCGGATAATGAAAAACTGTTTTTT
clone size: many
J gene: TRBJ1-4
D gene: -
V gene: TRBV7-2

CDR3 protein: CASSLLRGAYGYTF
CDR3 DNA: TGTGCCAGCAGCTTGTTACGGGGGGCCTATGGCTACACCTTC
clone size: many
J gene: TRBJ1-2
D gene: -
V gene: TRBV5-6